A selection of T cell receptor beta chains follows, all from one sample in a study of human T cells and chemical hapten exposure. TCRdb independently ran MiXCR on the RACE reads; one entry per CDR3 protein. The data show about 190,000 distinct CDR3 sequences, around 25% seen once. The material sequenced was whole blood, taken in connection with sensitization to the hapten diphenylcyclopropenone (DPC). The receptors stem from a woman in her thirties or forties with alopecia areata. Some clones in this sample may be carry-over from other donors' samples. Both conserved end residues are part of each CDR3. The order of the fields is clone size, J gene, V gene, D gene, CDR3 DNA, CDR3 protein. D genes are given only for firm matches. Clone size is stated in some rows and not others, as once, few, many or a class when expanded.

clone size: once
J gene: TRBJ2-7
V gene: TRBV7-2
D gene: NA
CDR3 DNA: TGTGCCAGCAGCTTAGACAGGGCTCGCTACGAGCAGTACTTC
CDR3 protein: CASSLDRARYEQYF

clone size: NA
J gene: TRBJ2-5
V gene: TRBV9
D gene: NA
CDR3 DNA: TGTGCCAGCAGCGTAGCTACGGGGGAGACCCAGTACTTC
CDR3 protein: CASSVATGETQYF

clone size: few
J gene: TRBJ2-7
V gene: TRBV5-6
D gene: TRBD2
CDR3 DNA: TGTGCCAGCAGCTTGGCAGCGGGGGCTGCCTACGAGCAGTACTTC
CDR3 protein: CASSLAAGAAYEQYF

clone size: once
J gene: TRBJ2-3
V gene: TRBV20-1
D gene: TRBD2
CDR3 DNA: TGCAGTGCCTTAGCGGGAGACGTCACAGATACGCAGTATTTT
CDR3 protein: CSALAGDVTDTQYF

clone size: few
J gene: TRBJ1-1
V gene: TRBV28
D gene: TRBD1
CDR3 DNA: TGTGCCAGCAAGGGACAGGGCCCGTTTTTT
CDR3 protein: CASKGQGPFF

clone size: few
J gene: TRBJ1-1
V gene: TRBV7-2
D gene: NA
CDR3 DNA: TGTGCCAGCAGCTTAGGGGGGAGGGATGAAGCTTTCTTT
CDR3 protein: CASSLGGRDEAFF

clone size: few
J gene: TRBJ2-1
V gene: TRBV5-1
D gene: TRBD2
CDR3 DNA: TGCGCCAGCAGCTTTAGACTAGCGGGCCCCATTCCCTACAATGAGCAGTTCTTC
CDR3 protein: CASSFRLAGPIPYNEQFF

clone size: NA
J gene: TRBJ2-3
V gene: TRBV7-2
D gene: NA
CDR3 DNA: TGTGCCAGCAGCTTAAGCCGAGATACGCAGTATTTT
CDR3 protein: CASSLSRDTQYF

clone size: few
J gene: TRBJ1-1
V gene: TRBV6-5
D gene: NA
CDR3 DNA: TGTGCCAGCAGTTACTCCTCGGCCCCGAACACTGAAGCTTTCTTT
CDR3 protein: CASSYSSAPNTEAFF

clone size: NA
J gene: TRBJ2-5
V gene: TRBV7-8
D gene: TRBD2
CDR3 DNA: TGTGCCAGCAGCCAATCTTTCACTAGCGGCGTACAAGAGACCCAGTACTTC
CDR3 protein: CASSQSFTSGVQETQYF

clone size: NA
J gene: TRBJ2-7
V gene: TRBV28
D gene: NA
CDR3 DNA: TGTGCCAGCGAAGTACAGGGCAACGAGCAGTACTTC
CDR3 protein: CASEVQGNEQYF